This T cell receptor (beta chain) is drawn from a study of T cells in localized non-small cell lung cancer. General study results and limits: Sequencing was restricted to one tumor region; therefore, heterogeneity remains possible. In uninvolved adjacent lung, T cell clonality reached its highest value, exceeding tumor.

The V end lost 5 bases, the J end lost 3 bases, and 11 bases lay between the germline ends. CDR3 length: 13 amino acids. Germline V lookup: CDR1 SGHVS, CDR2 FNYEAQ. As regards this clone: Its antigen remains unidentified.

Data came from immunoSEQ multiplex PCR; TCRdb stores just in-frame clones and leaves some out. The repertoire includes around 41,000 clones, about 91% of them detected once, and roughly a tenth sits in the top ten. The material was PBMCs, obtained before any cancer treatment. The sequence was obtained from a woman aged 40-75 years with stage II lung adenocarcinoma. The chain carries TRBV7-6 and TRBJ2-7; D is uncertain. The CDR3 loop is CASSPLKNYEQYF. The CDR3 coding sequence is TGTGCCAGCAGCCCTCTTAAAAACTACGAGCAGTACTTC.